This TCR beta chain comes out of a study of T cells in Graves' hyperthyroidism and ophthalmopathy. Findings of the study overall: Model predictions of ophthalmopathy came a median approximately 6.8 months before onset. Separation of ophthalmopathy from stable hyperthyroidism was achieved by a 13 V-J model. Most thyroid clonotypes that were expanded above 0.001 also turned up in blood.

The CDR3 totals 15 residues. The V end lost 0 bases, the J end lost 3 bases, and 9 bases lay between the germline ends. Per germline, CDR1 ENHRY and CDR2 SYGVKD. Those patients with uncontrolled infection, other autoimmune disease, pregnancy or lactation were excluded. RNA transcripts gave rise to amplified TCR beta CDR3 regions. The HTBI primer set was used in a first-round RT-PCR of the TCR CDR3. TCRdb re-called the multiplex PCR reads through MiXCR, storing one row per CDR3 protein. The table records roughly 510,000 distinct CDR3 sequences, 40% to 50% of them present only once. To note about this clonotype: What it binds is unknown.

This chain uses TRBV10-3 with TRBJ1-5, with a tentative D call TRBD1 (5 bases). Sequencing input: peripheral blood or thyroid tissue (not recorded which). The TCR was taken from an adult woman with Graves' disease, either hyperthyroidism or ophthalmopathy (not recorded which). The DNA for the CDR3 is TGTGCCATCAGTGAGTCATCAGGGACCAATCAGCCCCAGCATTTT. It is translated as CAISESSGTNQPQHF.